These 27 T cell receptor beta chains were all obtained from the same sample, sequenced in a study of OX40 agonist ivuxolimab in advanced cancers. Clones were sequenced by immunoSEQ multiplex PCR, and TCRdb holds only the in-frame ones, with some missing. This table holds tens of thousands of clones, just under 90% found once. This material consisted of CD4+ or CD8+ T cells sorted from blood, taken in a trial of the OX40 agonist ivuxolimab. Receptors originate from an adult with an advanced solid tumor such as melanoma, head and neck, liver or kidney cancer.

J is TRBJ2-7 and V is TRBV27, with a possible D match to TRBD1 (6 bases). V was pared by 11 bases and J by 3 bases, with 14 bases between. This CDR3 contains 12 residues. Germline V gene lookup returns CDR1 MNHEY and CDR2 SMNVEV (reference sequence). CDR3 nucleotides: TGTGCCCCCCCTGACAGGCTCTACGAGCAGTACTTC. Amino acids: CAPPDRLYEQYF.

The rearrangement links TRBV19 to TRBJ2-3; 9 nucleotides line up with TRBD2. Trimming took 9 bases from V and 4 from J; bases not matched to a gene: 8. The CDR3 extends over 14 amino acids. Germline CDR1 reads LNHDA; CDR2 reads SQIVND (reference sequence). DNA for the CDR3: TGTGCCAGCCGATTAGCGGGAGAAGCAGATACGCAGTATTTT. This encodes CASRLAGEADTQYF.

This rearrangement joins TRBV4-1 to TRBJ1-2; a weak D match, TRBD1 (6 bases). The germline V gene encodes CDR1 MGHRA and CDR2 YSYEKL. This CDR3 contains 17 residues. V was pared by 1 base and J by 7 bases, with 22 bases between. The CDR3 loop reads CASSQGGAGEGSFGYTF. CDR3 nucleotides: TGCGCCAGCAGCCAAGGGGGGGCAGGGGAGGGGAGCTTTGGCTACACCTTC.

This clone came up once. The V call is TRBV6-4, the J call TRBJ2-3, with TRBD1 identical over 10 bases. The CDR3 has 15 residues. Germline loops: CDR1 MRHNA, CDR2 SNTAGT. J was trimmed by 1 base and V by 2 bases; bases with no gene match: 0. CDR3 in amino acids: CASSDGTGGTDTQYF. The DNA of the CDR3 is TGTGCCAGCAGTGACGGGACAGGGGGCACAGATACGCAGTATTTT.

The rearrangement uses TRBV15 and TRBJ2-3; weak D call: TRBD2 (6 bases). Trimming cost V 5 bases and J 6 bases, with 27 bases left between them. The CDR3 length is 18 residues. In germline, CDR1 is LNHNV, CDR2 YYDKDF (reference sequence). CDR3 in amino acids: CATSGSFALSEGRDTQYF. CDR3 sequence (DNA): TGTGCCACCAGCGGGTCCTTTGCCTTATCGGAGGGCCGTGATACGCAGTATTTT.

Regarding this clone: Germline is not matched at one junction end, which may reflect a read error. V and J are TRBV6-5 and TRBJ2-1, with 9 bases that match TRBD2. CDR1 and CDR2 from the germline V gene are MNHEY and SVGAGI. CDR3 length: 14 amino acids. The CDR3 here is CASSNSGLANEQFF. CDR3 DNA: TGTGCCAGCAGTAACTCGGGACTAGCCAATGAGCAGTTCTTC.

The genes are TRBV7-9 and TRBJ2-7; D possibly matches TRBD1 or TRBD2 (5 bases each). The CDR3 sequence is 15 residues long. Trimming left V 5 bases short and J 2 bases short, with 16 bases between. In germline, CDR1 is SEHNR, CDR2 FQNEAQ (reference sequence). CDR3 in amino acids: CASSPPEGPPYEQYF. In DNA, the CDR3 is TGTGCCAGCAGCCCCCCAGAGGGACCCCCCTACGAGCAGTACTTC. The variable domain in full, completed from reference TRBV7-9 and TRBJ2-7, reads DTGVSQNPRHKITKRGQNVTFRCDPISEHNRLYWYRQTLGQGPEFLTYFQNEAQLEKSRLLSDRFSAERPKGSFSTLEIQRTEQGDSAMYLCASSPPEGPPYEQYFGPGTRLTVT.

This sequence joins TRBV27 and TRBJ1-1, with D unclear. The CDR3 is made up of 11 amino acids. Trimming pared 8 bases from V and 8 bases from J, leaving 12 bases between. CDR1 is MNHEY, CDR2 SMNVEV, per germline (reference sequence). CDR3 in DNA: TGTGCCAGCCGCTCCGGGAAGGAAGCTTTCTTT. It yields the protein CASRSGKEAFF.

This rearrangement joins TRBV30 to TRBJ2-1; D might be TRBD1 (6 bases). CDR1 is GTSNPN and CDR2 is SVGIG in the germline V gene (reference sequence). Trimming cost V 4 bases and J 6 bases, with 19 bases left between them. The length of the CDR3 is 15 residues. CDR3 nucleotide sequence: TGTGCCTGGAAACAGGGTTGGTTTGAGAGCAATGAGCAGTTCTTC. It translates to CAWKQGWFESNEQFF.

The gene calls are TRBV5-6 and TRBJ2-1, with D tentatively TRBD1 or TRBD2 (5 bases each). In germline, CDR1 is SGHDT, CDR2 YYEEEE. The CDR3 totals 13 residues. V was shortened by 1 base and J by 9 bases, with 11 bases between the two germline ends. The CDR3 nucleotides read TGTGCCAGCAGCTTGTGGGGGTCGGTTGAGCAGTTCTTC. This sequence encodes CASSLWGSVEQFF. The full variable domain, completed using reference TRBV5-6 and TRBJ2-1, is DAGVTQSPTHLIKTRGQQVTLRCSPKSGHDTVSWYQQALGQGPQFIFQYYEEEERQRGNFPDRFSGHQFPNYSSELNVNALLLGDSALYLCASSLWGSVEQFFGPGTRLTVL.

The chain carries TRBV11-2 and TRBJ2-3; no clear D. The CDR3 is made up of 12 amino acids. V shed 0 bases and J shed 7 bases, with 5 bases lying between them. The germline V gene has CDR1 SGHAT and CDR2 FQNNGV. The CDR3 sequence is CASSLDRYTQYF. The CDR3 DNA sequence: TGTGCCAGCAGCTTAGATCGCTATACGCAGTATTTT.

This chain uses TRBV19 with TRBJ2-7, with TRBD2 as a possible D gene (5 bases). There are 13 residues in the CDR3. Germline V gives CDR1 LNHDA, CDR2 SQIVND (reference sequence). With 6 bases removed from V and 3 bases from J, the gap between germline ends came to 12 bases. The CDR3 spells CASSGGRNYEQYF. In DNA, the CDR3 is TGTGCCAGTAGCGGAGGCAGGAACTACGAGCAGTACTTC.

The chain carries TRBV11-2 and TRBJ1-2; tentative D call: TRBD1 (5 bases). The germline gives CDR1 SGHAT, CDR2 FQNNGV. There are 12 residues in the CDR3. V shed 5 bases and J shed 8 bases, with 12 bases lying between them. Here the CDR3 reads CASSRFQGGYTF. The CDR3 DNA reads TGTGCCAGCAGCCGCTTTCAGGGCGGCTACACCTTC. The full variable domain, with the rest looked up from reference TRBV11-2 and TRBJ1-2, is EAGVAQSPRYKIIEKRQSVAFWCNPISGHATLYWYQQILGQGPKLLIQFQNNGVVDDSQLPKDRFSAERLKGVDSTLKIQPAKLEDSAVYLCASSRFQGGYTFGSGTRLTVV.

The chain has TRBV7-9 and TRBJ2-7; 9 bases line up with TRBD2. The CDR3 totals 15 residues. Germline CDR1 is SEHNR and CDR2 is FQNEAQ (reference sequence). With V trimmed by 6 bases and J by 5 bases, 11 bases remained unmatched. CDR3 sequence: CASSPPEAGGNEQYF. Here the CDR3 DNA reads TGTGCCAGCAGTCCCCCTGAAGCGGGAGGAAACGAGCAGTACTTC.

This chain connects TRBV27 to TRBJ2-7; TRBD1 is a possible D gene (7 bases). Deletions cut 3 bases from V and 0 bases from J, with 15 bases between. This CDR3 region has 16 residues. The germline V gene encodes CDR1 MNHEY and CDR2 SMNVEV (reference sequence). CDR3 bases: TGTGCCAGCAGTTTTGGAGGGGGCCCCCCCTCCTACGAGCAGTACTTC. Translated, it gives CASSFGGGPPSYEQYF.

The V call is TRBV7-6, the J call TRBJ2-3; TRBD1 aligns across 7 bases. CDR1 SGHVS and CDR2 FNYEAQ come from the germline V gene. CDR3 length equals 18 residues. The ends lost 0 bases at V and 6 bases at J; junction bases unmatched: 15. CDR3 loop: CASSLAPGTATLGDTQYF. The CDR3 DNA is TGTGCCAGCAGCTTAGCGCCCGGGACAGCGACCCTCGGCGATACGCAGTATTTT.

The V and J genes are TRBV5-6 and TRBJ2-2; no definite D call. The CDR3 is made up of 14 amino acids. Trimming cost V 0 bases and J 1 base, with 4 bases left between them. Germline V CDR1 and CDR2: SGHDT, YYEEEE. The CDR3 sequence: CASSLEGNTGELFF. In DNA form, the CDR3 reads TGTGCCAGCAGCTTGGAAGGGAACACCGGGGAGCTGTTTTTT. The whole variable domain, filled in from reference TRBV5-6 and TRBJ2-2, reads DAGVTQSPTHLIKTRGQQVTLRCSPKSGHDTVSWYQQALGQGPQFIFQYYEEEERQRGNFPDRFSGHQFPNYSSELNVNALLLGDSALYLCASSLEGNTGELFFGEGSRLTVL.

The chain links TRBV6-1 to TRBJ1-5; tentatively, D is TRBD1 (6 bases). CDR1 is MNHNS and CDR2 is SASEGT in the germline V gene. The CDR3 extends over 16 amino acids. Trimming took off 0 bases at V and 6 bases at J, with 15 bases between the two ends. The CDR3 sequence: CASSEAYQGTGQPQHF. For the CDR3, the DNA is TGTGCCAGCAGTGAAGCGTACCAGGGGACGGGTCAGCCCCAGCATTTT.

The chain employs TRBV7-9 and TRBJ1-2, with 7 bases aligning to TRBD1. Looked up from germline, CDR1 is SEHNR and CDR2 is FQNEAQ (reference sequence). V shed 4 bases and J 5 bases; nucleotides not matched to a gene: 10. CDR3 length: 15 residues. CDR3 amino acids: CASSSTGQSPYGYTF. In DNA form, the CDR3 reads TGTGCCAGCAGCTCGACGGGACAGTCCCCATATGGCTACACCTTC.

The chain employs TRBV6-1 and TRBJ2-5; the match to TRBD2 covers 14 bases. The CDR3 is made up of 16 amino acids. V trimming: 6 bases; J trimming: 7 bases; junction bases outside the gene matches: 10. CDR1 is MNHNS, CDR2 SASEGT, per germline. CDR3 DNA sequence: TGTGCCAGCAGCGAACCGGGACTAGCGGGAGACGGGACCCAGTACTTC. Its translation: CASSEPGLAGDGTQYF.

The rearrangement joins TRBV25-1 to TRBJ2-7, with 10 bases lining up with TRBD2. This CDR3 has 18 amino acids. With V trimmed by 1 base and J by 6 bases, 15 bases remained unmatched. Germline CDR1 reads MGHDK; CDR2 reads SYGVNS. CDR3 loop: CASSEFPGVGTSVPEQYF. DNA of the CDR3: TGTGCCAGCAGTGAATTCCCAGGGGTTGGGACTAGCGTTCCCGAGCAGTACTTC.

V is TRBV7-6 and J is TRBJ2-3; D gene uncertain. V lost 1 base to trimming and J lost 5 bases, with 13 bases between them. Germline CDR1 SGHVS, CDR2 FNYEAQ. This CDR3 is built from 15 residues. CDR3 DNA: TGTGCCAGCAGCTTAGTAGGAAGGGATCTAGATACGCAGTATTTT. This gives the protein CASSLVGRDLDTQYF.

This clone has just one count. The CDR3 DNA sequence: TGTGCCAGTAGGGAACAGGGAACTGGGGCCAACGTCCTGACTTTC. Residues: CASREQGTGANVLTF. This chain joins TRBV19 and TRBJ2-6; weak D call: TRBD1 (6 bases). Trimming left V 6 bases short and J 2 bases short, with 11 bases between. CDR1 is LNHDA, CDR2 SQIVND, per germline (reference sequence). The CDR3 is 15 residues long.

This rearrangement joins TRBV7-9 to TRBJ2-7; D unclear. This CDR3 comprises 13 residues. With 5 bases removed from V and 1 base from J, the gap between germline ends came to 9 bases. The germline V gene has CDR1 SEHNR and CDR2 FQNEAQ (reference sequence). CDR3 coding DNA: TGTGCCAGCAGCCCCCAGGATTCCTACGAGCAGTACTTC. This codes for CASSPQDSYEQYF. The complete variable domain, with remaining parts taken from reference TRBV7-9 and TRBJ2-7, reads DTGVSQNPRHKITKRGQNVTFRCDPISEHNRLYWYRQTLGQGPEFLTYFQNEAQLEKSRLLSDRFSAERPKGSFSTLEIQRTEQGDSAMYLCASSPQDSYEQYFGPGTRLTVT.

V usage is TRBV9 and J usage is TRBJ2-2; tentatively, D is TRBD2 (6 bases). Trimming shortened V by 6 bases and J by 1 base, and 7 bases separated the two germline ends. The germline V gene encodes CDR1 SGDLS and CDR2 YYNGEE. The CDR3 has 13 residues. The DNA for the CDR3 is TGTGCCAGCAACGGGGGGAACACCGGGGAGCTGTTTTTT. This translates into CASNGGNTGELFF.

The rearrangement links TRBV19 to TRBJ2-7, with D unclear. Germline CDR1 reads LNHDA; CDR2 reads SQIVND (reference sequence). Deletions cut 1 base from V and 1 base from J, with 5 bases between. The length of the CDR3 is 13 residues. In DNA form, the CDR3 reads TGTGCCAGTAGTATAGCACCGTCCTACGAGCAGTACTTC. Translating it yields CASSIAPSYEQYF.

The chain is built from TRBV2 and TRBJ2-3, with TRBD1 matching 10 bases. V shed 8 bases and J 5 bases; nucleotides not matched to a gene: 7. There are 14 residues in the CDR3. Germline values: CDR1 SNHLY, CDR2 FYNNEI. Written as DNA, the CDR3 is TGTGCCAGCGGGAGACAGGGGGCGAAAGATACGCAGTATTTT. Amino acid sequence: CASGRQGAKDTQYF.